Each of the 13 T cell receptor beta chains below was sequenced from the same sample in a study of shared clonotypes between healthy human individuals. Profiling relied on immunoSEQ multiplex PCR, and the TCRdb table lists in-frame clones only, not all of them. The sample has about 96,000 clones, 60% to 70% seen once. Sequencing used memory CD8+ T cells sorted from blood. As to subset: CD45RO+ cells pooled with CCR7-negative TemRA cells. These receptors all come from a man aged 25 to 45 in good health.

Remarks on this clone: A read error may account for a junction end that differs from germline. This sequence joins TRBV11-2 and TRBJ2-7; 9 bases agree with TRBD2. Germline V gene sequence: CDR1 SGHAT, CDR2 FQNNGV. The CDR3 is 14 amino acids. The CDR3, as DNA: TGTGCCAGCAGCTTGCAAGCGGGAGGATACGGGCAGTACTTC. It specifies CASSLQAGGYGQYF. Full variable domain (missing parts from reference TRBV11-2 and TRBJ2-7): EAGVAQSPRYKIIEKRQSVAFWCNPISGHATLYWYQQILGQGPKLLIQFQNNGVVDDSQLPKDRFSAERLKGVDSTLKIQPAKLEDSAVYLCASSLQAGGYGQYFGPGTRLTVT.

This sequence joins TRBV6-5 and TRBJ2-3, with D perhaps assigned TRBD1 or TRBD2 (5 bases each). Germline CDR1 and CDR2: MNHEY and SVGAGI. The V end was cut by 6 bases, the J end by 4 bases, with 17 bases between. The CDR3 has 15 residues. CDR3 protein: CASRYIEGRPDTQYF. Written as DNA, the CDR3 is TGTGCCAGCAGATATATCGAGGGGCGCCCAGATACGCAGTATTTT.

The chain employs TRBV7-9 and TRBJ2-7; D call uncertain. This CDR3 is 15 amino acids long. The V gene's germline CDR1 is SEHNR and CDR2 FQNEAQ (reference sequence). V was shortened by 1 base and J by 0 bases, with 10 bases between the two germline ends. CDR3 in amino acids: CASSLVIGFSYEQYF. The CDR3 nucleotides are TGTGCCAGCAGCTTAGTTATTGGTTTCTCCTACGAGCAGTACTTC.

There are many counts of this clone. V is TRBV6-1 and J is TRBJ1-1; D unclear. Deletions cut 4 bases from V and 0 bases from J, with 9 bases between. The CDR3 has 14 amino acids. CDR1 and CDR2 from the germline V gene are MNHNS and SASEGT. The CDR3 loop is CASSGFDLNTEAFF. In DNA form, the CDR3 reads TGTGCCAGCAGTGGATTCGACCTGAACACTGAAGCTTTCTTT.

CDR3 nucleotides: TGCGCCAGCAGCTCACAGACGTCAACTAATGAAAAACTGTTTTTT. Translation: CASSSQTSTNEKLFF. The V and J genes are TRBV5-1 and TRBJ1-4; D gene unclear. Trimming removed 3 bases from V and 0 bases from J, with 9 bases in between. This CDR3 has 15 amino acids. Germline CDR1 reads SGHRS; CDR2 reads YFSETQ.

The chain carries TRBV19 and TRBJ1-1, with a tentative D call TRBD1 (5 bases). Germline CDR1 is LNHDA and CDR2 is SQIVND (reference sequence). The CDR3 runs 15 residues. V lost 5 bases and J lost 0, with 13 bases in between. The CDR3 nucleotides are TGTGCCAGTAGTTCTCCCGGGACGGTGAACACTGAAGCTTTCTTT. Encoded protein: CASSSPGTVNTEAFF. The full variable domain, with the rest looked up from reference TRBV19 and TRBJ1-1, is DGGITQSPKYLFRKEGQNVTLSCEQNLNHDAMYWYRQDPGQGLRLIYYSQIVNDFQKGDIAEGYSVSREKKESFPLTVTSAQKNPTAFYLCASSSPGTVNTEAFFGQGTRLTVV.

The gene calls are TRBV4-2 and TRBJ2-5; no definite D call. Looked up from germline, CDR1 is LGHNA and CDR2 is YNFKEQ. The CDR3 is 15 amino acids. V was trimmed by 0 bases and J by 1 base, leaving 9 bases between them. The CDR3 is CASSQDPGGQETQYF. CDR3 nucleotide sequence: TGTGCCAGCAGCCAAGACCCAGGCGGCCAAGAGACCCAGTACTTC.

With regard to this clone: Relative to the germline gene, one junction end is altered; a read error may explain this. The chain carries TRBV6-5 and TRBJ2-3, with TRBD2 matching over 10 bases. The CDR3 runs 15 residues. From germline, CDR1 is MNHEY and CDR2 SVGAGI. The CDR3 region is CAGSRSGGSTDTQYF. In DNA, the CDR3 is TGTGCCGGCAGTCGTAGCGGGGGGAGCACAGATACGCAGTATTTT.

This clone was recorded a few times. CDR3 bases: TGTGCCAGCAGTGTTATGAGCACAGATACGCAGTATTTT. Translating it yields CASSVMSTDTQYF. The chain couples TRBV2 to TRBJ2-3; D not certain. The V gene's germline CDR1 is SNHLY and CDR2 FYNNEI. This CDR3 is 13 amino acids long. The V end lost 4 bases, the J end lost 0 bases, and 5 bases lay between the germline ends.

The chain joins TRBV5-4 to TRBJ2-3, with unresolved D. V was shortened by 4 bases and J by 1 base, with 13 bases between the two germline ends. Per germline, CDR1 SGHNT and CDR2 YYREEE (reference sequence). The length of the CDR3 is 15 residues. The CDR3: CASSPCRICTDTQYF. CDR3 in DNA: TGTGCCAGCAGCCCATGCCGGATTTGCACAGATACGCAGTATTTT.

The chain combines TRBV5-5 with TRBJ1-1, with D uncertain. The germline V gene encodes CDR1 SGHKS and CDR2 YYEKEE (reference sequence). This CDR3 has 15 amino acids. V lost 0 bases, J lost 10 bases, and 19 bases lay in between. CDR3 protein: CASSLVGLGSVGAFF. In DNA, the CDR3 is TGTGCCAGCAGCTTGGTGGGGTTGGGATCTGTAGGAGCTTTCTTT.

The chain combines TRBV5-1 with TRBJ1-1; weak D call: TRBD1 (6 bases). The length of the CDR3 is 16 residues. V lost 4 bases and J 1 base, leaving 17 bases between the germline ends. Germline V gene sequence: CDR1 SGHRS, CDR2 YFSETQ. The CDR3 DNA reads TGCGCCAGCAGCAGGGGCAGGGGTGGGACGAACACTGAAGCTTTCTTT. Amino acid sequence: CASSRGRGGTNTEAFF.

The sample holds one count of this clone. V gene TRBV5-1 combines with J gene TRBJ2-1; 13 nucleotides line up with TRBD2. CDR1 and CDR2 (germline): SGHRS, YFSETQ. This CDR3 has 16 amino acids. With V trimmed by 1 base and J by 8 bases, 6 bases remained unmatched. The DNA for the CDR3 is TGCGCCAGCAGCTTGAAGACTAGCGGGAGGATCTATGAGCAGTTCTTC. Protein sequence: CASSLKTSGRIYEQFF.